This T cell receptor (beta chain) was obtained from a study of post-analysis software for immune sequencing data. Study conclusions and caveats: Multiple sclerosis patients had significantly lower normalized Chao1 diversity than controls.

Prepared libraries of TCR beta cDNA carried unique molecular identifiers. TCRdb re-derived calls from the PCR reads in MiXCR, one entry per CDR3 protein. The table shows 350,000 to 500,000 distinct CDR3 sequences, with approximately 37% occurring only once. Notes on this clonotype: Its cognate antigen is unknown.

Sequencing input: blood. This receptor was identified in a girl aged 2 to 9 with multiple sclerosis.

CDR3 nucleotide sequence: TGTGCCAGCAGCTTTTGGCTCCGGACTGGTTCCTACGAGCAGTACTTC. Translated: CASSFWLRTGSYEQYF. The rearrangement links TRBV7-2 to TRBJ2-7; possible D gene TRBD2, 5 bases. Germline loops: CDR1 SGHTA, CDR2 FQGNSA. V was cut by 3 bases and J by 1 base, with 16 bases left in between. The CDR3 runs to 16 residues.